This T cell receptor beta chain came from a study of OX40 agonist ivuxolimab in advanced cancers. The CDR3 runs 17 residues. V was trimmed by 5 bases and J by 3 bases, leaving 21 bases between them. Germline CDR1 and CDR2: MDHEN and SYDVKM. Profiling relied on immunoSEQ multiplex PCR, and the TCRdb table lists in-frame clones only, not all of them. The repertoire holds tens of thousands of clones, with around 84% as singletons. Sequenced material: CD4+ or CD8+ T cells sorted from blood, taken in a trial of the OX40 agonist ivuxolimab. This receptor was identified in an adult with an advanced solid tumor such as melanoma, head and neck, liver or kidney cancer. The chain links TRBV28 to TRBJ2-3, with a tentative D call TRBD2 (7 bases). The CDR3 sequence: CASSPVGGGSITDTQYF. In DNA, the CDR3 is TGTGCCAGCAGTCCCGTTGGGGGCGGGAGTATAACAGATACGCAGTATTTT.